The rows below give T cell receptor beta chains drawn from one sample of a study of T cells in tuberculosis. Sequencing used immunoSEQ multiplex PCR; TCRdb keeps in-frame clones, though not all of them. The repertoire holds tens of thousands of clones, with around 94% as singletons. The source was PBMCs, collected at tuberculosis diagnosis. The origin of the receptors is an adult with tuberculosis. Both conserved end residues are part of each CDR3. D genes are given only for firm matches. Rows give clone size only sometimes, using once, few, many, or a class for an expanded clone.

j_gene | v_gene | abundance | d_gene | CDR3nt | CDR3aa
TRBJ2-4 | TRBV11-2 | . | TRBD1 | TGTGCCAGCAGCTTCCTCCCCCGACAGGGGGCTCGGTACTTC | CASSFLPRQGARYF
TRBJ2-3 | TRBV19 | . | . | TGTGCCAGTACGGTGGAGGGTGTCGCAGATACGCAGTATTTT | CASTVEGVADTQYF
TRBJ2-1 | TRBV5-1 | . | TRBD2 | TGCGCCAGCAGCCCACGAACTCTAGCGGGGGGGCTTAATGAGCAGTTCTTC | CASSPRTLAGGLNEQFF
TRBJ1-3 | TRBV29-1 | . | . | TGCAGCGTTGTATATTCCTTGGGGGCCGCTGGAAACACCATATATTTT | CSVVYSLGAAGNTIYF
TRBJ1-1 | TRBV9 | . | . | TGTGCCAGCAGCGTAGGAAACGCGGGGGACACTGAAGCTTTCTTT | CASSVGNAGDTEAFF
TRBJ2-1 | TRBV9 | . | TRBD2 | TGTGCCAGCAGCGCTAGCGGGGTCCTTTACAATGAGCAGTTCTTC | CASSASGVLYNEQFF
TRBJ1-4 | TRBV28 | once | . | TGTGCCAGCAGTTTAGGAGGAGAAAAACTGTTTTTT | CASSLGGEKLFF
TRBJ1-2 | TRBV11-2 | . | . | TGTGCCAGCAGCGGTTATTACAGGCTGGACTATGGCTACACCTTC | CASSGYYRLDYGYTF
TRBJ2-5 | TRBV11-3 | . | . | TGTGCCAGCAGCTTCCTGACAGGCCTAGGGGCCCAAGAGACCCAGTACTTC | CASSFLTGLGAQETQYF
TRBJ1-2 | TRBV9 | . | . | TGTGCCAGCAGCGCCATGAGGGGCTACACCTTC | CASSAMRGYTF
TRBJ2-3 | TRBV30 | . | . | TGTGCCTGGAAGCAGGGTGCTACGCAGTATTTT | CAWKQGATQYF
TRBJ1-6 | TRBV30 | . | TRBD1 | TGTGCCTGGAGCAGGGACAGGGCGATTAATTCACCCCTCCACTTT | CAWSRDRAINSPLHF
TRBJ1-3 | TRBV5-1 | once | TRBD1 | TGCGCCAGCAGCCCACTAACAGGGGGCTCTGGAAACACCATATATTTT | CASSPLTGGSGNTIYF
TRBJ2-7 | TRBV11-3 | . | . | TGTGCCAGCAGCTTCCGCATTACAGGTAACTACGAGCAGTACTTC | CASSFRITGNYEQYF
TRBJ2-7 | TRBV4-3 | . | TRBD1 | TGCGCCAGCAGCCAAGTGTCGGACAGGAACTACGAGCAGTACTTC | CASSQVSDRNYEQYF
TRBJ1-2 | TRBV29-1 | . | . | TGCAGCGTTGTAGTTTTTCAGGGGCTCGGCTACACCTTC | CSVVVFQGLGYTF
TRBJ2-5 | TRBV30 | . | . | TGTGCCTTGACGGCGGGGAAGCTCCAAGAGACCCAGTACTTC | CALTAGKLQETQYF
TRBJ2-7 | TRBV11-3 | . | TRBD1 | TGTGCCAGCAGCTTACCCGGGACAGGGGCGTACGAGCAGTACTTC | CASSLPGTGAYEQYF